This T cell receptor beta chain comes out of a study of blood T cell repertoires in COVID-19. The overall study: The analysed material was cDNA or gDNA that came from T cells, B-cell-depleted T cells, or PBMCs.

The method was immunoSEQ multiplex PCR; TCRdb's version includes in-frame clones alone and lacks a portion of them. The data show 100,000 to 130,000 clones, approximately 84% seen once. Looked up from germline, CDR1 is SGHRS and CDR2 is YFSETQ. This CDR3 has 17 amino acids. J lost 0 bases, V lost 4 bases, and 7 bases had no gene match. This sequence joins TRBV5-1 and TRBJ2-2; 9 nucleotides match TRBD2. The origin of this receptor is a human donor in a cohort sampled during active COVID-19. The sequenced material came from peripheral blood. Here the CDR3 reads CASSPQAGGTNTGELFF. The CDR3, as DNA: TGCGCCAGCAGCCCGCAAGCGGGAGGCACGAACACCGGGGAGCTGTTTTTT.